This TCR beta chain was identified during a study of the immune and genomic landscape of osteosarcoma (dated by TCRdb to the early 2020s). Background for the entire study: The overall cohort comprised some 50 pediatric and adult patients with high-grade osteosarcoma, with a median age at diagnosis of around 30 years (range about 5-90). A few patients contributed a couple of samples from the same tumor site. The cohort was enriched for poor-risk disease, with 73% showing unfavorable pathologic response to standard therapy and around 67% deceased. In the overall cohort, about 57% of patients were male, and 70% to 85% had localized disease at diagnosis. To characterize the osteosarcoma immunogenomic landscape, the TCR sequencing results were combined with transcriptome, protein array and immunostaining data. Osteosarcoma specimens were profiled with whole genome, RNA and T-cell receptor sequencing plus immunohistochemistry and reverse phase protein arrays so that immunogenic potential could be defined. The goal of the study was to explain why immune checkpoint inhibitors show limited clinical activity in osteosarcoma. Results the study describes overall, beyond this receptor: Alongside the frozen tumor specimens, matched blood was collected from only two patients. Sample size was not determined by any statistical method, because osteosarcoma is rare and every possible sample was collected. Rather than matched normal tissue, external data from normal skin and healthy peripheral blood provided the clonality benchmarks. About 5 cases had a single hyperexpanded clone dominating the repertoire, and all had fewer than 100 T-cell clonotypes. Higher TCR productive clonality was observed in the immune-hot C3 cluster than in the cold C1 cluster, although TCR productive clonality remained low overall. Productive TCR clonality was low overall, averaging roughly 0.095 with a maximum of roughly 0.3, suggesting limited T-cell clonal expansion.

CDR1 SGHNT and CDR2 YYREEE are derived from the germline V gene (reference sequence). The CDR3 sequence holds 19 residues, the cysteine and phenylalanine included. Only CDR3 DNA is held: 57 bases, read in frame from base 1. After removal of 5 bases from V and 0 bases from J, the junction retains 16 bases not matched to a gene. A remark on this clone: The specificity of this receptor is unknown. One base away there is no much larger clone; base qualities are not given.

TCR beta chain CDR3 regions were immunosequenced with the ImmunoSEQ Assay (Adaptive Biotechnologies). In the authors' own workflow: TCRB rearrangements, read counts, read proportions and gene usage were exported through the ImmunoSEQ Analyzer platform. T-cell clonality was calculated from productive rearrangements as 1 minus Pielou's evenness. In the clonal space homeostasis analysis, clonotypes were grouped as rare, small, medium, large or hyperexpanded (0.01 to 1 of the repertoire). TCR productive clonality was compared across immune clusters C1, C2 and C3 using the Wilcoxon rank sum test. TCRdb stores this immuneACCESS table with in-frame sequences only. Part of the clones is absent; in the studies checked, under half of the shortfall reflects unresolved V genes, and no reason is known for the rest. V and J calls and clone size come straight from that table; D and trimming were deduced from the DNA. This sample is represented by approximately 4,600 clones; around 71% of them were singletons. The ten largest clones add up to roughly 16% of the sample.

The tumors sampled were post-treatment primary, local recurrence and metastasis specimens taken from patients with a poor prognosis. The rearrangement joined TRBV5-4 to TRBJ2-1; 8 bases in the middle match TRBD2. The TCR sequence derives from a human donor with osteosarcoma. The sample was osteosarcoma tumor tissue from the femur. The CDR3 here reads CASRAWAGSGIGSYNEQFF. The nucleotide sequence is given as TGTGCCAGCAGGGCTTGGGCGGGTAGCGGGATTGGCTCCTACAATGAGCAGTTCTTC.